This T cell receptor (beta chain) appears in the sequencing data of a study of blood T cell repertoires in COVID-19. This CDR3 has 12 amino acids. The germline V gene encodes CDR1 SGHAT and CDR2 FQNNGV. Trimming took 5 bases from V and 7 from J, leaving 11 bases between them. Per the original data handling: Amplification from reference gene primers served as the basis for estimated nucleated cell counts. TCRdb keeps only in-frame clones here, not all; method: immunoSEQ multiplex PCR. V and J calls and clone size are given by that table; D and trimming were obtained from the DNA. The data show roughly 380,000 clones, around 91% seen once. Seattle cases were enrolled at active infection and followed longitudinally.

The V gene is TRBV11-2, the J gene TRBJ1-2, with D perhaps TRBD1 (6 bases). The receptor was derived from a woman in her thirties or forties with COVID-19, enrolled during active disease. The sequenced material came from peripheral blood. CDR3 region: CASSAGTFGYTF. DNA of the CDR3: TGTGCCAGCAGCGCCGGGACATTTGGCTACACCTTC.